The 9 T cell receptor beta chains below come from one sample, sequenced in a study of blood T cell repertoires in COVID-19. Assay used: immunoSEQ multiplex PCR; TCRdb lists only in-frame clones, some missing. This sample has about 240,000 clones, with roughly four fifths found just once. The sequenced sample was peripheral blood. The source is a young woman with acute or convalescent COVID-19.

The chain links TRBV7-2 to TRBJ2-1; 13 bases align to TRBD2. The germline V gene encodes CDR1 SGHTA and CDR2 FQGNSA. V gave up 5 bases and J gave up 0 bases; unmatched junction bases: 10. This CDR3 is built from 19 residues. The CDR3 nucleotides read TGTGCCAGCAGCCCGCAGGGACTAGCGGGGTACTACTCCTACAATGAGCAGTTCTTC. This encodes CASSPQGLAGYYSYNEQFF.

V usage is TRBV6-5 and J usage is TRBJ2-7; 8 bases align to TRBD2. The CDR3 runs to 14 residues. Germline V gene sequence: CDR1 MNHEY, CDR2 SVGAGI. Unmatched junction bases numbered 6, after V lost 6 bases and J lost 2 bases. CDR3 region: CASRLAGSAYEQYF. CDR3 sequence (DNA): TGTGCCAGCAGGTTAGCGGGATCAGCCTACGAGCAGTACTTC.

The V call is TRBV7-6, the J call TRBJ1-1; no firm D call. The CDR3 covers 13 residues. Trimming took off 0 bases at V and 6 bases at J, with 8 bases between the two ends. Germline CDR1 reads SGHVS; CDR2 reads FNYEAQ. The CDR3 spells CASSLAAISEAFF. In nucleotides, the CDR3 is TGTGCCAGCAGCTTAGCGGCAATCTCTGAAGCTTTCTTT.

The V call is TRBV7-3, the J call TRBJ1-1, with D maybe TRBD1 (6 bases). The germline CDR1 and CDR2 sequences are SGHTA and FQGTGA. This CDR3 has 13 amino acids. V gave up 5 bases and J gave up 3 bases, with 10 bases separating them. As DNA, the CDR3 is TGTGCCAGCAGCCTACAGGGAGACACTGAAGCTTTCTTT. Translating gives CASSLQGDTEAFF.

The chain is built from TRBV27 and TRBJ1-5; 8 positions match TRBD1. V shed 7 bases and J 0 bases; nucleotides not matched to a gene: 5. Germline-derived CDR1 and CDR2 are MNHEY and SMNVEV (reference sequence). The CDR3 spans 15 residues. CDR3 nucleotide sequence: TGTGCCAGCACCCGGACAGGGTATAGCAATCAGCCCCAGCATTTT. Translated, it gives CASTRTGYSNQPQHF.

The chain uses TRBV6-2 or TRBV6-3 and TRBJ1-2; D is ambiguous. CDR3 length: 12 amino acids. Germline CDR1 MNHEY, CDR2 SVGEGT. V was cut by 0 bases and J by 7 bases, with 6 bases left in between. This CDR3 is CASSYSGVGYTF. The CDR3 DNA is TGTGCCAGCAGTTACTCGGGCGTTGGCTACACCTTC.

This sequence joins TRBV28 and TRBJ2-7; D gene unclear. Per germline, CDR1 MDHEN and CDR2 SYDVKM. This CDR3 has 11 residues. The germline V and J ends were trimmed by 3 bases and 10 bases, with 10 bases remaining between them. The CDR3 bases are TGTGCCAGCAGTTTGACTCGGTATCAGTACTTC. Amino acids: CASSLTRYQYF.

The genes are TRBV27 and TRBJ2-2, with 7 bases fitting TRBD1. J gave up 10 bases and V 6 bases, and 8 bases lay outside the gene matches. Germline assignment: CDR1 MNHEY and CDR2 SMNVEV (reference sequence). The CDR3 is 13 residues long. Written as DNA, the CDR3 is TGTGCCAGCAGCCCAGGGGGTTTCGTGGAGCTGTTTTTT. It yields the protein CASSPGGFVELFF.

In the case of this clone: One end of the junction does not line up with germline, which may come from a read error. The V gene is TRBV4-3, the J gene TRBJ1-2; D perhaps matches TRBD1 (5 bases). This CDR3 is 14 amino acids long. Germline V gene sequence: CDR1 LGHNA, CDR2 YSLEER. The CDR3 sequence is CASSQDWRETVIIF. CDR3 DNA sequence: TGCGCCAGCAGCCAAGATTGGCGGGAGACAGTGATTATCTTC.